This is a list of T cell receptor beta chains from one sample in a study of CD8 T cells in ankylosing spondylitis. TCRdb processed the 5' RACE reads anew with MiXCR; each CDR3 protein has one entry. This table has around 490,000 distinct CDR3 sequences, roughly 5.3% appearing once. Source material: blood, either unsorted or a sorted T cell fraction (not recorded which). These receptors all come from a male donor with ankylosing spondylitis. Each CDR3 is given with its conserved first and last residue. The D gene is left open where the match is weak. Expanded clones get a size class; other rows say once, few or many, or leave the size out.

J gene,clone size,V gene,D gene,CDR3 DNA,CDR3 protein
TRBJ2-1,many,TRBV7-2,-,TGTGCCAGCAGCACCCTCCGATCAGGGGTTGAGCAGTTCTTC,CASSTLRSGVEQFF
TRBJ2-7,many,TRBV10-3,-,TGTGCCATCAGTCGGGACACCACCTACGAGCAGTACTTC,CAISRDTTYEQYF
TRBJ2-3,many,TRBV29-1,-,TGCAGCGTTGTATCGGGGACTTACCTCGGGACGCAGTATTTT,CSVVSGTYLGTQYF
TRBJ2-2,few,TRBV4-3,TRBD2,TGCGCCAGCAGCCGGTTCGGGGGGACCGGGGAGCTGTTTTTT,CASSRFGGTGELFF
TRBJ2-7,many,TRBV4-2,-,TGTGCCAGCAGCCCAGAGTGGAACGGAGACGAGCAGTACTTC,CASSPEWNGDEQYF
TRBJ2-5,few,TRBV7-2,-,TGTGCCAGCAGCTCCGCAGGTTTCAGCCAAGAGACCCAGTACTTC,CASSSAGFSQETQYF
TRBJ1-5,few,TRBV10-3,TRBD1,TGTGCCACCGGACAGGGGGGAAGAGGCAATCAGCCCCAGCATTTT,CATGQGGRGNQPQHF
TRBJ1-2,-,TRBV2,-,TGTGCCAGCAGTATAAGACAGCGTAATGGCTACACCTTC,CASSIRQRNGYTF
TRBJ2-7,-,TRBV24-1,TRBD1,TGTGCCACCTCCCCTGGGACAGGCGAAACCTACGAGCAGTACTTC,CATSPGTGETYEQYF
TRBJ1-4,few,TRBV7-8,-,TGTGCCAGCAGCTTAGTACGGGGCCTCGGGACGGATGAAAAACTGTTTTTT,CASSLVRGLGTDEKLFF
TRBJ1-1,many,TRBV20-1,-,TGCAGCCGGGTACGCGTGACTGGGGCTTTCTTT,CSRVRVTGAFF
TRBJ2-2,-,TRBV20-1,TRBD2,TGCTGTGCTAGAGACGGGACTAGCGGGGCCACCGGGGAGCTGTTTTTT,CCARDGTSGATGELFF
TRBJ2-7,many,TRBV6-2/TRBV6-3,-,TGTGCCAGCAGTTACACATTGGGCTACGAGCAGTACTTC,CASSYTLGYEQYF
TRBJ1-2,many,TRBV3-1,TRBD1,TGTGCCAGCAGCCAGCCGGGACAGCGCCTCACCTTC,CASSQPGQRLTF
TRBJ1-2,many,TRBV7-9,-,TGTGCCACCGCCGGGGCAGCAACCTATGGCTACACCTTC,CATAGAATYGYTF
TRBJ2-7,many,TRBV5-1,-,TGCGCCAGCAGCTCCGACCAAAGGCAGTACTTC,CASSSDQRQYF
TRBJ2-1,many,TRBV20-1,-,TGCAGTGCATTCCCCTCCGGATACAATGAGCAGTTCTTC,CSAFPSGYNEQFF
TRBJ2-7,many,TRBV12-3/TRBV12-4,-,TGTGCCAGCAGTCCAGCTGGGGTTCACGAGCAGTACTTC,CASSPAGVHEQYF
TRBJ2-4,many,TRBV12-3/TRBV12-4,TRBD1,TGTGCCAGCAGTTCTATCAGGGGGCCGTATGTCAAAAACATTCAGTACTTC,CASSSIRGPYVKNIQYF
TRBJ1-1,many,TRBV5-1,-,TGCGCCAGCAGCTTCGGGGGTCAGAACACTGAAGCTTTCTTT,CASSFGGQNTEAFF
TRBJ2-1,-,TRBV6-5,-,TGTGCCACCAAGAGCTACGGACGGCAAGGGTGGGACAATGAGCAGTTCTTC,CATKSYGRQGWDNEQFF
TRBJ2-3,many,TRBV20-1,-,TGCAGTGCTAGAGAAGGGGCCGGCACAGATACGCAGTATTTT,CSAREGAGTDTQYF
TRBJ1-2,many,TRBV28,-,TGTGCCAGCAGCCAGATGACAGGTCTCTATGGCTACACCTTC,CASSQMTGLYGYTF
TRBJ2-7,-,TRBV7-9,-,TGTGCCAGCAGCTCGCCCGGGCTCCCCTACGAGCAGTACTTC,CASSSPGLPYEQYF
TRBJ2-1,-,TRBV15,-,TGTGCCACCAGCAGAGATTCGGGTTACAATGAGCAGTTCTTC,CATSRDSGYNEQFF
TRBJ1-5,many,TRBV3-1,-,TGTGCCAGCAGCCAAGTGGGGACAAACCAGCATTTT,CASSQVGTNQHF
TRBJ2-1,-,TRBV5-4,TRBD2,TGTGCCAGCAGCTTGGCGGGGGCGCGGGGGGCCTACAATGAGCAGTTCTTC,CASSLAGARGAYNEQFF
TRBJ2-5,many,TRBV5-5,-,TGTGCCAGCAGCTTGGTTAGAATAGGCCAAGAGACCCAGTACTTC,CASSLVRIGQETQYF
TRBJ1-1,many,TRBV25-1,TRBD1,TGTGCCAGCAGTGTTGGGGGACAGGACTACACTGAAGCTTTCTTT,CASSVGGQDYTEAFF
TRBJ1-5,many,TRBV20-1,-,TGCAGTGCAACAGGGACCCCTAGCAATCAGCCCCAGCATTTT,CSATGTPSNQPQHF
TRBJ2-2,many,TRBV5-5,-,TGTGCCAGCAGCTCAATCCGGGACACCACCGGGGAGCTGTTTTTT,CASSSIRDTTGELFF
TRBJ2-1,few,TRBV5-1,-,TGCGCCAGCAGCTTGAATTCGGGGACGGCTTACAATGAGCAGTTCTTC,CASSLNSGTAYNEQFF
TRBJ2-3,many,TRBV20-1,TRBD2,TGCAGTGCAAAGAAGCGGGAGGGTTGGGATACGCAGTATTTT,CSAKKREGWDTQYF
TRBJ2-5,-,TRBV27,-,TGTGCCAGCAGCCGACACCACCAAGAGACCCAGTACTTC,CASSRHHQETQYF
TRBJ2-3,many,TRBV9,TRBD2,TGTGCCAGCAGCGCCCCCAAGACTAGCGGGGGAACTACTAGCACAGATACGCAGTATTTT,CASSAPKTSGGTTSTDTQYF
TRBJ2-3,few,TRBV20-1,-,TGCAGTGCTCTCAACTTTGCAGGGGCAGATACGCAGTATTTT,CSALNFAGADTQYF
TRBJ1-1,many,TRBV10-3,TRBD1,TGTGCCATCAGCACCGGGACAGGGGGCGGACTGAAATCTGAAGCTTTCTTT,CAISTGTGGGLKSEAFF